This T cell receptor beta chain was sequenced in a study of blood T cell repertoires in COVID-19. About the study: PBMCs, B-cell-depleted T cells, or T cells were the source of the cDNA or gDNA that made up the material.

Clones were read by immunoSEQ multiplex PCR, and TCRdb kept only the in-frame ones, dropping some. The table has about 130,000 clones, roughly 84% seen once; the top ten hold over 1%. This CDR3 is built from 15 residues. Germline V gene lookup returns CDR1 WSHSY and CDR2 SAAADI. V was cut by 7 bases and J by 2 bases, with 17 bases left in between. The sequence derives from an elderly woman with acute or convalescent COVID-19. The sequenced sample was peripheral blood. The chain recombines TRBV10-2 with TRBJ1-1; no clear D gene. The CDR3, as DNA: TGCGCCAGCACACGAGGGCAGACTAAAAACACTGAAGCTTTCTTT. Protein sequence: CASTRGQTKNTEAFF.